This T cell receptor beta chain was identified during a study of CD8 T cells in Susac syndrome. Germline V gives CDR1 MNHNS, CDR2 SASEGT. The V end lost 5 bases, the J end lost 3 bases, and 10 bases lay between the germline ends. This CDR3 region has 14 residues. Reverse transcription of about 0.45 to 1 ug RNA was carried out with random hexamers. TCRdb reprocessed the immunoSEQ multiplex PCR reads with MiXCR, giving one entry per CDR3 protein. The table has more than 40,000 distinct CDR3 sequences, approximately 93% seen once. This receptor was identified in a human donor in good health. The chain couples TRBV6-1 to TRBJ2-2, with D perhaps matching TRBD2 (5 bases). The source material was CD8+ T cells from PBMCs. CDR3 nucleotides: TGTGCCAGCAGTCCCCTCGGGGACACCGGGGAGCTGTTTTTT. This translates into CASSPLGDTGELFF.